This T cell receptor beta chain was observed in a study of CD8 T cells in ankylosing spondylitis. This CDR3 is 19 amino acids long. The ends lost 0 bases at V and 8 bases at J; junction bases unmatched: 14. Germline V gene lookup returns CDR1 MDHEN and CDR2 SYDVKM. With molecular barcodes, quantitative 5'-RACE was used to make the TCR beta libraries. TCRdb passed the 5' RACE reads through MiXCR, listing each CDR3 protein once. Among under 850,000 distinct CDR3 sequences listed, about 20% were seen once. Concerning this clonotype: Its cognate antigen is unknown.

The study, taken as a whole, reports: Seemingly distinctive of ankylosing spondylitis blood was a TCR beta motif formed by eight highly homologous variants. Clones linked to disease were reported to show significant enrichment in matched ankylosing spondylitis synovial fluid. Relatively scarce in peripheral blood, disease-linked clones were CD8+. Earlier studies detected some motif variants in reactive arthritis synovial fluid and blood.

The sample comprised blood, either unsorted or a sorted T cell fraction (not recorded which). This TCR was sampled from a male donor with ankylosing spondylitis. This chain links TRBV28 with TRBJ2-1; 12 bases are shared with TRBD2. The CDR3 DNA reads TGTGCCAGCAGTTTATGGGGCTGGACTAGCGGGAACTCGGGGTATGAGCAGTTCTTC. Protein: CASSLWGWTSGNSGYEQFF.